A selection of T cell receptor beta chains follows, all from one sample in a study of OX40 agonist ivuxolimab in advanced cancers. The method was immunoSEQ multiplex PCR; TCRdb's version includes in-frame clones alone and lacks a portion of them. The data hold more than 65,000 clones, with approximately 90% observed a single time. This specimen consisted of CD4+ or CD8+ T cells sorted from blood, obtained in a trial of the OX40 agonist ivuxolimab. The receptor set was obtained from an adult with an advanced solid tumor such as melanoma, head and neck, liver or kidney cancer. Both conserved end residues are part of each CDR3. The order of the fields is clone size, V gene, J gene, D gene, CDR3 protein, CDR3 DNA. The D gene is left open where the match is weak. Clone sizes are given selectively: once, few, many, or a class where the clone is expanded.

NA	TRBV20-1	TRBJ1-2	NA	CSADQGYGYTF	TGCAGTGCGGATCAGGGCTATGGCTACACCTTC
NA	TRBV27	TRBJ2-7	NA	CASRPPQRTYEQYF	TGTGCCAGCCGACCTCCACAGAGAACTTACGAGCAGTACTTC
NA	TRBV6-5	TRBJ1-6	TRBD1	CAAKRDRGDSPLHF	TGTGCCGCCAAACGGGACAGAGGGGATTCACCCCTCCACTTT
NA	TRBV10-2	TRBJ2-7	TRBD1	CASSEETPGTGLYEQYF	TGCGCCAGCAGTGAGGAAACCCCCGGGACAGGGCTCTACGAGCAGTACTTC
NA	TRBV7-6	TRBJ2-3	NA	CASSHLTDTQYF	TGTGCCAGCAGCCACCTTACAGATACGCAGTATTTT
once	TRBV11-2	TRBJ2-1	TRBD1	CASRKGGGTGSYNEQFF	TGTGCCAGCAGAAAGGGGGGCGGGACAGGGAGTTACAATGAGCAGTTCTTC
NA	TRBV2	TRBJ1-1	NA	CASARDRMNTEAFF	TGTGCCAGCGCCAGAGACAGGATGAACACTGAAGCTTTCTTT
once	TRBV2	TRBJ2-1	NA	CASSAEQGNEQFF	TGTGCCAGCAGTGCGGAGCAGGGCAATGAGCAGTTCTTC
once	TRBV5-1	TRBJ2-7	TRBD1	CASSSQGALDEQYF	TGCGCCAGCAGTTCTCAGGGGGCGTTGGACGAGCAGTACTTC
NA	TRBV7-9	TRBJ1-1	NA	CASSLEANTEAFF	TGTGCCAGCAGCTTAGAAGCGAACACTGAAGCTTTCTTT
once	TRBV6-6	TRBJ1-1	NA	CASSPGPKTEAFF	TGTGCCAGCAGCCCGGGTCCGAAGACTGAAGCTTTCTTT
NA	TRBV9	TRBJ2-5	NA	CASSRGAQETQYF	TGTGCCAGCTCTCGGGGGGCTCAAGAGACCCAGTACTTC